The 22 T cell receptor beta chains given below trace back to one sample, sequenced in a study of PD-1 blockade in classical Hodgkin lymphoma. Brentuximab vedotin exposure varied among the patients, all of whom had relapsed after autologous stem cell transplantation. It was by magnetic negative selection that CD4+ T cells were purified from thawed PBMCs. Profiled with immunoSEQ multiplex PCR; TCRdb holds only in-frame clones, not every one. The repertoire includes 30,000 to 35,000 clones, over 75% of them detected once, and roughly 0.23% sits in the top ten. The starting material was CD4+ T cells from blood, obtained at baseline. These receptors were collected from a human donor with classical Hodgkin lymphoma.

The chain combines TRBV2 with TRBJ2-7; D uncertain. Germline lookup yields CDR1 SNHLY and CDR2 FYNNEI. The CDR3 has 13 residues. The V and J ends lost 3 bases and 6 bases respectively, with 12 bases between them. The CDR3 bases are TGTGCCAGCAGTGATCGTCTTATGGGCGAGCAGTACTTC. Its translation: CASSDRLMGEQYF.

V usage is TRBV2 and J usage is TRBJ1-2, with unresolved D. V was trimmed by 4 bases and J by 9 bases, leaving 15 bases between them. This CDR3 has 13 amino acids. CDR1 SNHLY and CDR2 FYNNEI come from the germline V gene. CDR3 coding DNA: TGTGCCAGCAGTGGGCAACGGTTTAATAGCTACACCTTC. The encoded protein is CASSGQRFNSYTF.

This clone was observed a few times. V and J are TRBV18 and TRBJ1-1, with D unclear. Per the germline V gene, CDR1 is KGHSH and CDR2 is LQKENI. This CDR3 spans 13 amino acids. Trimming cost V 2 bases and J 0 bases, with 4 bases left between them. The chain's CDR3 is CASSPEMNTEAFF. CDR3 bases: TGTGCCAGCTCACCAGAAATGAACACTGAAGCTTTCTTT.

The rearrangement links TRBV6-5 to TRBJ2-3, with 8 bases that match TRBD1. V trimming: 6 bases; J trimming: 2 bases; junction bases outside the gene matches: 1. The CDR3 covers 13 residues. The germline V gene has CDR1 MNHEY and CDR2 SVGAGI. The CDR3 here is CASRDRVTDTQYF. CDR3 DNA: TGTGCCAGCAGGGACAGGGTCACAGATACGCAGTATTTT.

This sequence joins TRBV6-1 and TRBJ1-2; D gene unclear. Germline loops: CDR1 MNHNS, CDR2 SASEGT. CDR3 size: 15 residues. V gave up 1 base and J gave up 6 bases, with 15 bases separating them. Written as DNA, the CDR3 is TGTGCCAGCAGTGAAGTAGGTTACAGTGGAGATGGCTACACCTTC. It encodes CASSEVGYSGDGYTF.

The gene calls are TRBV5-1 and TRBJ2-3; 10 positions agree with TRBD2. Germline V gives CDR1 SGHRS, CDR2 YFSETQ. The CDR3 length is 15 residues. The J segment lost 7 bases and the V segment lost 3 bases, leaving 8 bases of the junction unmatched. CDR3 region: CASSSGTSDLNTQYF. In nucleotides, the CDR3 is TGCGCCAGCAGCTCGGGGACTAGCGACTTAAATACGCAGTATTTT. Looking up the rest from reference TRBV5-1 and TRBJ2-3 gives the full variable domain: KAGVTQTPRYLIKTRGQQVTLSCSPISGHRSVSWYQQTPGQGLQFLFEYFSETQRNKGNFPGRFSGRQFSNSRSEMNVSTLELGDSALYLCASSSGTSDLNTQYFGPGTRLTVL.

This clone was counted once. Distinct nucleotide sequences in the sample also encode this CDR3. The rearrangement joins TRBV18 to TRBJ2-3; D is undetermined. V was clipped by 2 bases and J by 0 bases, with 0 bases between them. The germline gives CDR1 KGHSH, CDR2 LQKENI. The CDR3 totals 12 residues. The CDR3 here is CASSPSTDTQYF. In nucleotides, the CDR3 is TGTGCCAGCTCACCAAGCACAGATACGCAGTATTTT.

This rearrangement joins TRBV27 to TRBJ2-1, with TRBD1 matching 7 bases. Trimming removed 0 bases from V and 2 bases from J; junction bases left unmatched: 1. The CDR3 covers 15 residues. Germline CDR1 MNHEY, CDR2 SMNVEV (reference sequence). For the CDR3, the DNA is TGTGCCAGCAGTTTATCAGGACAGGCCTACAATGAGCAGTTCTTC. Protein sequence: CASSLSGQAYNEQFF.

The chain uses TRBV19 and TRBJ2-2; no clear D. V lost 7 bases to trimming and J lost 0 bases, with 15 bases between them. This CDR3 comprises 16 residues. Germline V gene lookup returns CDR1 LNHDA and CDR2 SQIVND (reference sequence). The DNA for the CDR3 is TGTGCCAGTATGCCCACAAAGGGTGCGAACACCGGGGAGCTGTTTTTT. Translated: CASMPTKGANTGELFF.

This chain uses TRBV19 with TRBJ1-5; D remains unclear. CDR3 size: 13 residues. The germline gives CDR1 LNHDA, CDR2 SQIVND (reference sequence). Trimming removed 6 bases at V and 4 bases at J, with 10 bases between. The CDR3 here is CASRAIVNQPQHF. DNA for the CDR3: TGTGCCAGTAGGGCTATAGTAAATCAGCCCCAGCATTTT.

Written as DNA, the CDR3 is TGTGCCAGCAGTTTTCCGGGCCCCTACAATGAGCAGTTCTTC. As protein: CASSFPGPYNEQFF. The chain recombines TRBV28 with TRBJ2-1, with no clear D. V lost 3 bases, J lost 2 bases, and 8 bases lay in between. Looked up from germline, CDR1 is MDHEN and CDR2 is SYDVKM. This CDR3 is built from 14 residues. Full variable domain (missing parts from reference TRBV28 and TRBJ2-1): DVKVTQSSRYLVKRTGEKVFLECVQDMDHENMFWYRQDPGLGLRLIYFSYDVKMKEKGDIPEGYSVSREKKERFSLILESASTNQTSMYLCASSFPGPYNEQFFGPGTRLTVL.

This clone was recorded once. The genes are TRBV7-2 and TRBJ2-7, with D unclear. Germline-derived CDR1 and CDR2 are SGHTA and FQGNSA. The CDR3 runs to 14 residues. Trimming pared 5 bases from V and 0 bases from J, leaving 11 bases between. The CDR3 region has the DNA TGTGCCAGCAGCATATTGGACGTCTCCTACGAGCAGTACTTC. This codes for CASSILDVSYEQYF. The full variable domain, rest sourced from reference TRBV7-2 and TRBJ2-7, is GAGVSQSPSNKVTEKGKDVELRCDPISGHTALYWYRQSLGQGLEFLIYFQGNSAPDKSGLPSDRFSAERTGGSVSTLTIQRTQQEDSAVYLCASSILDVSYEQYFGPGTRLTVT.

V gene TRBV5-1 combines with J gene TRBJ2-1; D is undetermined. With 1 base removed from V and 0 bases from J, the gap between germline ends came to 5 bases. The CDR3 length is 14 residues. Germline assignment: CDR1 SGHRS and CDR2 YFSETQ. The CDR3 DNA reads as TGCGCCAGCAGCTTGCAGAACTCCTACAATGAGCAGTTCTTC. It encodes CASSLQNSYNEQFF. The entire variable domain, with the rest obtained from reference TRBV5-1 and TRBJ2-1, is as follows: KAGVTQTPRYLIKTRGQQVTLSCSPISGHRSVSWYQQTPGQGLQFLFEYFSETQRNKGNFPGRFSGRQFSNSRSEMNVSTLELGDSALYLCASSLQNSYNEQFFGPGTRLTVL.

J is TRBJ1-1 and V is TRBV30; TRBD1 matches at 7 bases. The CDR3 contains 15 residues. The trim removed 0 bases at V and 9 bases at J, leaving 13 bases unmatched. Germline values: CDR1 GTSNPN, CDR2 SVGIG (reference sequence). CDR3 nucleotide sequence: TGTGCCTGGAGTGTACCCCTCCCGACAGGGAAAAAAGCTTTCTTT. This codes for CAWSVPLPTGKKAFF.

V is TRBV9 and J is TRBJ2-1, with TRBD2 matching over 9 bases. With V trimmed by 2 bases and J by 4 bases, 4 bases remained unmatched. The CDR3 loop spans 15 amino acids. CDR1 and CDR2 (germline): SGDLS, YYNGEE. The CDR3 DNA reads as TGTGCCAGCAGCGTTAGCGGGGGCCCGTACAATGAGCAGTTCTTC. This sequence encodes CASSVSGGPYNEQFF.

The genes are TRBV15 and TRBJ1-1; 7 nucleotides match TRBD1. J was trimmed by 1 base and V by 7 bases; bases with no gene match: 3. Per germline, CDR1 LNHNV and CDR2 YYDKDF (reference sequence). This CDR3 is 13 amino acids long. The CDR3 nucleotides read TGTGCCACCACGGGACAGACGAACACTGAAGCTTTCTTT. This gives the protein CATTGQTNTEAFF. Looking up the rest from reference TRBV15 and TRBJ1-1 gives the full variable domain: DAMVIQNPRYQVTQFGKPVTLSCSQTLNHNVMYWYQQKSSQAPKLLFHYYDKDFNNEADTPDNFQSRRPNTSFCFLDIRSPGLGDTAMYLCATTGQTNTEAFFGQGTRLTVV.

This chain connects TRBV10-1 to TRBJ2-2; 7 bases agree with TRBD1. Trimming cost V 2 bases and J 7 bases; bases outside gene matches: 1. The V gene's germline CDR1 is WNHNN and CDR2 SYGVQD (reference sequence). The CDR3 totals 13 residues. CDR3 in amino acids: CASSEQGVGELFF. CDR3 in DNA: TGCGCCAGCAGTGAGCAGGGGGTCGGGGAGCTGTTTTTT.

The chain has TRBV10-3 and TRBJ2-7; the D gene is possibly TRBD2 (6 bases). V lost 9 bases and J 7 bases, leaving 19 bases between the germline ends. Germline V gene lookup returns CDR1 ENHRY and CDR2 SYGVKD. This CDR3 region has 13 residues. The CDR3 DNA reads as TGTGCCATTAGTAGGGAGGCAGCTCTGGAGCAGTACTTC. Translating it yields CAISREAALEQYF.

The CDR3 bases are TGTGCCAGCAGCCATTCGGGGCGCGAAGAGACCCAGTACTTC. Its translation is CASSHSGREETQYF. The V and J genes are TRBV7-3 and TRBJ2-5; D may match TRBD1 or TRBD2 (5 bases each). CDR3 length: 14 residues. V lost 5 bases to trimming and J lost 3 bases, with 13 bases between them. Looked up from germline, CDR1 is SGHTA and CDR2 is FQGTGA.

CDR3 DNA: TGTGCCAGCAGCCGCCGCGACAGGGCGAATAGGCGGGAGACCCAGTACTTC. It specifies CASSRRDRANRRETQYF. The V and J genes are TRBV11-2 and TRBJ2-5; TRBD1 matches at 7 bases. The CDR3 has 17 amino acids. After removal of 5 bases from V and 5 bases from J, the junction contained 17 bases not matched to a gene. Germline V gene lookup returns CDR1 SGHAT and CDR2 FQNNGV.

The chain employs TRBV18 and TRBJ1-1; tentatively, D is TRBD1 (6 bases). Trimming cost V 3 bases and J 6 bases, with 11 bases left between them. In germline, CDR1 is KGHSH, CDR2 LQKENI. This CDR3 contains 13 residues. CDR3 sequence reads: CASSPGEGAEAFF. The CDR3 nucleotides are TGTGCCAGCTCACCGGGGGAGGGGGCTGAAGCTTTCTTT.

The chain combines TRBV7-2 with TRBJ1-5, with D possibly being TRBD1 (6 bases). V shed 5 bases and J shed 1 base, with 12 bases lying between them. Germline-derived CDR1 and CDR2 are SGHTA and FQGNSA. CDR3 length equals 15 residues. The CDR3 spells CASSQTTGSNQPQHF. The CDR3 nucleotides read TGTGCCAGCAGCCAAACCACAGGGAGCAATCAGCCCCAGCATTTT.